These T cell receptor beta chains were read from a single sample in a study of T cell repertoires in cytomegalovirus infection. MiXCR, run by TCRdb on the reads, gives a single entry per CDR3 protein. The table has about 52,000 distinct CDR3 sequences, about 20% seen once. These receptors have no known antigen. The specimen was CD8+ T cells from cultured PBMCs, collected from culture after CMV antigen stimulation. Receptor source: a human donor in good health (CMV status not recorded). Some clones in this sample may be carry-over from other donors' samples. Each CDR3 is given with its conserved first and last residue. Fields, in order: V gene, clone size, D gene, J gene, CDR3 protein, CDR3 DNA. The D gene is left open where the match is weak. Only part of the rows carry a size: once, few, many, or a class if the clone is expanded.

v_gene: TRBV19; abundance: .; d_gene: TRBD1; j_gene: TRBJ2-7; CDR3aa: CASSIAALGQGLYF; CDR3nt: TGTGCCAGTAGTATCGCTGCCCTGGGACAGGGACTTTACTTC
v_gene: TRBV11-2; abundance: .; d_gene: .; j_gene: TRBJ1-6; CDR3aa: CASSLYDSPLHF; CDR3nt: TGTGCCAGCAGCTTATACGATTCACCCCTCCACTTT
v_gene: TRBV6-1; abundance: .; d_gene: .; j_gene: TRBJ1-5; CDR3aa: CASSYLSEMSNQPQHF; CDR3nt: TGTGCCAGCAGCTATTTGTCCGAGATGAGCAATCAGCCCCAGCATTTT
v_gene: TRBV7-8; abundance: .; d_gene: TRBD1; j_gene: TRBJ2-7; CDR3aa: CASSYGPGQAEQYF; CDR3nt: TGTGCCAGCAGCTACGGGCCCGGACAGGCCGAGCAGTACTTC
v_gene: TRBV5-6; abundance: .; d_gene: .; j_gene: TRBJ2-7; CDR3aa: CASSLGGSAYEQYF; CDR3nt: TGTGCCAGCAGCTTGGGGGGAAGTGCCTACGAGCAGTACTTC
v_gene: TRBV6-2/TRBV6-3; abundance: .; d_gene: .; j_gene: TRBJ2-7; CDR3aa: CASSLDSPSYEQYF; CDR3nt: TGTGCCAGCAGTCTGGACAGTCCGTCCTACGAGCAGTACTTC
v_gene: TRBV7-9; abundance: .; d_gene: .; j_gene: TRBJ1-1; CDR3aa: CASRQTAEAFF; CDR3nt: TGTGCCAGCAGACAAACCGCTGAAGCTTTCTTT
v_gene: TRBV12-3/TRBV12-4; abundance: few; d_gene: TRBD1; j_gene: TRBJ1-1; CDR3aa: CASSPRTGNQVTEAFF; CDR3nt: TGTGCCAGCAGCCCCCGGACAGGGAATCAGGTCACTGAAGCTTTCTTT
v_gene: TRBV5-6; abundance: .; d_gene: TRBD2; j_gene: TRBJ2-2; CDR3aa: CASSLMGGDTGELFF; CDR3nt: TGTGCCAGCAGCTTGATGGGGGGGGACACCGGGGAGCTGTTTTTT
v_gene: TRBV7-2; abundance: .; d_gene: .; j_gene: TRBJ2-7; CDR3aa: CASSFAGLSGYEQYF; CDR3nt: TGTGCCAGCAGTTTTGCCGGGCTTTCAGGCTACGAGCAGTACTTC
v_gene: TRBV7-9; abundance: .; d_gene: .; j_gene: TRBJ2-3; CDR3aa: CASSSPKGPGRDTQYF; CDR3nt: TGTGCCAGCAGCTCCCCTAAGGGACCAGGGCGGGATACGCAGTATTTT
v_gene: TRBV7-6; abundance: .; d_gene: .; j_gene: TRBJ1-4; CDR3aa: CASSLEAQQEKLFF; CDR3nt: TGTGCCAGCAGCTTAGAGGCTCAGCAGGAAAAACTGTTTTTT
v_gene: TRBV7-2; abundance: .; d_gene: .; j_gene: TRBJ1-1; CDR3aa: CASSRLSTGNTEAFF; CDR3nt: TGTGCCAGCAGCCGATTATCAACAGGGAACACTGAAGCTTTCTTT
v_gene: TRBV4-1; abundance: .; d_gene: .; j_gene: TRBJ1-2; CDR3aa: CASSQGRGYYGYTF; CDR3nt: TGCGCCAGCAGCCAAGGGAGGGGGTACTATGGCTACACCTTC
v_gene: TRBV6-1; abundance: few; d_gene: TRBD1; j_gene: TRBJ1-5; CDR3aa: CASRPRETDRGNQPQHF; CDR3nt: TGTGCCAGCAGACCCCGAGAAACTGACAGGGGCAATCAGCCCCAGCATTTT
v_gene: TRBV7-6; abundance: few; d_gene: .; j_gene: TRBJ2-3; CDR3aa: CASSQRQATGGTDTQYF; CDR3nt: TGTGCCAGCAGTCAACGACAGGCGACGGGAGGCACAGATACGCAGTATTTT
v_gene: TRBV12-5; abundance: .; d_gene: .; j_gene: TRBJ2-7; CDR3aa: CASRGDINEQYF; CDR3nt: TGTGCTTCGCGCGGGGACATCAACGAGCAGTACTTC
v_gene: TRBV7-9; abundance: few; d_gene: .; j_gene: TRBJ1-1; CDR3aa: CALKGEGNTEAFF; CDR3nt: TGTGCCCTAAAGGGGGAAGGGAACACTGAAGCTTTCTTT
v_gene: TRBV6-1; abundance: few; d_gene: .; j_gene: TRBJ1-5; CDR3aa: CASGRRSHSNQPQHF; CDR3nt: TGTGCCAGCGGTAGGAGAAGCCATAGCAATCAGCCCCAGCATTTT
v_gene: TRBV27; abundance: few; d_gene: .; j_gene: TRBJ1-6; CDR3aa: CASSRSDISPLHF; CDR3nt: TGTGCCAGCAGTCGATCGGACATTTCACCCCTCCACTTT
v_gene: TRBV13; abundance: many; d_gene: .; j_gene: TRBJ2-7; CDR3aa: CASSLPVAPIYEQYF; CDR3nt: TGTGCCAGCAGCTTACCCGTTGCCCCAATCTACGAGCAGTACTTC
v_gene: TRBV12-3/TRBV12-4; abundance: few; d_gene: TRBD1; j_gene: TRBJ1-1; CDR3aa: CASSTYRGMNTEAFF; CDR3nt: TGTGCCAGCAGTACCTACAGGGGCATGAACACTGAAGCTTTCTTT
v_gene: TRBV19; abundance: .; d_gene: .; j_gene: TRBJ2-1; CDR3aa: CASSVSAWDLSYNEQFF; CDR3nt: TGTGCCAGTAGTGTCTCCGCTTGGGATCTCTCCTACAATGAGCAGTTCTTC
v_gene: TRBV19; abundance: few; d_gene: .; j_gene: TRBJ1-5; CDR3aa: CASSIVGQAPTTLIADQPQHF; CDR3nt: TGTGCCAGTAGTATTGTTGGGCAGGCACCCACCACGCTTATAGCAGATCAGCCCCAGCATTTT
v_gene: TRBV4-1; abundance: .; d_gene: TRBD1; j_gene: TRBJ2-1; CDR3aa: CASSHGQGADNEQFF; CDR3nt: TGCGCCAGCAGCCATGGACAGGGGGCAGACAATGAGCAGTTCTTC
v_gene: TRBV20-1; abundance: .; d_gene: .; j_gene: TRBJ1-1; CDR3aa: CSARDLTRETEAFF; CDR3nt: TGCAGTGCTAGAGATCTTACAAGGGAGACTGAAGCTTTCTTT
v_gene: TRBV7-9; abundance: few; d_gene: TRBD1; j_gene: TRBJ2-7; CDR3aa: CASSPETGPGGEQYF; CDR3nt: TGTGCCAGCAGCCCTGAGACAGGGCCTGGGGGTGAGCAGTACTTC
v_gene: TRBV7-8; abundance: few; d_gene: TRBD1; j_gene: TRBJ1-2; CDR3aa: CASSGGNRGPNGYTF; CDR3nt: TGTGCCAGCAGCGGGGGAAACAGGGGGCCGAATGGCTACACCTTC
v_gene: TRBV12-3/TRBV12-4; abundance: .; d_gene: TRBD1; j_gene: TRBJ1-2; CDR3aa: CASSPIRDSYGYTF; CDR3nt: TGTGCCAGCAGTCCTATCCGGGACAGCTATGGCTACACCTTC
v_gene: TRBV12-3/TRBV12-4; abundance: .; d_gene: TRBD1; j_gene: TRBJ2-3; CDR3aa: CASSFSNTQGGKDTQYF; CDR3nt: TGTGCCAGCAGTTTTTCCAATACACAGGGGGGCAAAGATACGCAGTATTTT
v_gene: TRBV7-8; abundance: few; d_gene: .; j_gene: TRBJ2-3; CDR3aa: CASSSRPTDTQYF; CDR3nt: TGTGCCAGCAGCTCAAGACCCACAGATACGCAGTATTTT
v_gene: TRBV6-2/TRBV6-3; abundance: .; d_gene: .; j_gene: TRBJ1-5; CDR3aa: CASSEGTTSNQPQHF; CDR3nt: TGTGCCAGCAGTGAGGGAACCACTAGCAATCAGCCCCAGCATTTT
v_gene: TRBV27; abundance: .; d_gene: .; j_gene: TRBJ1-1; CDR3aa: CASSLPSRRGLNTEAFF; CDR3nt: TGTGCCAGCAGTTTGCCGTCCCGCAGGGGTTTGAACACTGAAGCTTTCTTT
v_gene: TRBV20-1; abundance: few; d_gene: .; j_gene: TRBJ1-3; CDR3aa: CSVPTAYGSGNTIYF; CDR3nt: TGCAGTGTCCCGACCGCATATGGGTCTGGAAACACCATATATTTT
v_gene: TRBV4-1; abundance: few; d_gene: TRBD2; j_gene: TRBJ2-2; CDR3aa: CASSQELAGENTGELFF; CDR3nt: TGCGCCAGCAGCCAAGAACTAGCGGGGGAAAACACCGGGGAGCTGTTTTTT
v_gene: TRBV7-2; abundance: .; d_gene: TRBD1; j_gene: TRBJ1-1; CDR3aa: CASSRGQGAGEAFF; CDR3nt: TGTGCCAGCAGCCGGGGACAGGGGGCCGGAGAAGCTTTCTTT
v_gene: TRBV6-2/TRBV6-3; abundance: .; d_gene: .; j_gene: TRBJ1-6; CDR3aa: CASIQRDWSKNSPLHF; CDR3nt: TGTGCCAGCATCCAACGGGACTGGTCTAAAAATTCACCCCTCCACTTT
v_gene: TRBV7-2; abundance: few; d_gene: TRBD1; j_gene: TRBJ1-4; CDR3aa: CASSHVPGGTNEKLFF; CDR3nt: TGTGCCAGCAGCCATGTGCCAGGGGGAACTAATGAAAAACTGTTTTTT
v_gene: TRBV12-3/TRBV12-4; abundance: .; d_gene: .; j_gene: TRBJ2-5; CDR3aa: CASSTSETQYF; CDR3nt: TGTGCCAGCTCCACAAGCGAGACCCAGTACTTC
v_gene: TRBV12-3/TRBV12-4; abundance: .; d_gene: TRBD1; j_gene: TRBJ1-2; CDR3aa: CASMHLHMGTGGPFNYGYTF; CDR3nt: TGTGCCAGCATGCACCTTCATATGGGGACAGGGGGCCCCTTCAACTATGGCTACACCTTC
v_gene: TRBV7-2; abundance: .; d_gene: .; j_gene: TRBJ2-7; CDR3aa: CASSLAPLAPAGRQYF; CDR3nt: TGTGCCAGCAGCTTAGCCCCACTAGCCCCCGCGGGAAGGCAGTACTTC
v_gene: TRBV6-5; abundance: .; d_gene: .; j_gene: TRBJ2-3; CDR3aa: CASSSGILGTDTQYF; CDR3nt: TGTGCCAGCAGTTCCGGGATCCTAGGGACAGATACGCAGTATTTT
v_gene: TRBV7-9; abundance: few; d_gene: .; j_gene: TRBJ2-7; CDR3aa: CASSGTGPSPYEQYF; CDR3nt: TGTGCCAGCAGCGGCACCGGGCCCTCCCCCTACGAGCAGTACTTC
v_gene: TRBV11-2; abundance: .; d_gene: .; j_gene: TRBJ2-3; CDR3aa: CASSLRGRETDTQYF; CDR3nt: TGTGCCAGCAGCTTAAGGGGCCGAGAAACAGATACGCAGTATTTT
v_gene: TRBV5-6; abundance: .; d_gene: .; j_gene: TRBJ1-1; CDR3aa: CVTAMGGITEAFF; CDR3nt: TGTGTCACCGCCATGGGCGGGATCACTGAAGCTTTCTTT
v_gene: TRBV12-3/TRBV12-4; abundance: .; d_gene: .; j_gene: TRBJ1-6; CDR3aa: CASSDTGTNSPLHF; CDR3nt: TGTGCCAGCAGTGATACAGGGACGAATTCACCCCTCCACTTT
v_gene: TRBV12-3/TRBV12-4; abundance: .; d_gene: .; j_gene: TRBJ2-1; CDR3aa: CASTPGANNEQFF; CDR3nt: TGTGCCAGCACCCCCGGGGCTAACAATGAGCAGTTCTTC
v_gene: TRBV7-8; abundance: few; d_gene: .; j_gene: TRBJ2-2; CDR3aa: CASRKHQGPTGELFF; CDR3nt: TGTGCCAGCAGAAAACATCAGGGCCCCACCGGGGAGCTGTTTTTT
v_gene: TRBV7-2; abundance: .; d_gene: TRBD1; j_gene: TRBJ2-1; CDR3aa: CASSPRTGRPNEQFF; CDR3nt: TGTGCCAGCAGTCCTCGGACAGGAAGGCCCAATGAGCAGTTCTTC
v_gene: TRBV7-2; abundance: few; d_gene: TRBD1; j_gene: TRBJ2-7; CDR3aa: CASSSPLGTGSFHEQYF; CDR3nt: TGTGCCAGCAGCTCCCCTTTGGGGACAGGGTCTTTCCACGAGCAGTACTTC
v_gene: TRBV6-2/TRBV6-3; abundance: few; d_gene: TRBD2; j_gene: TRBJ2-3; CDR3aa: CASSFSGGNGDTQYF; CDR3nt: TGTGCCAGCAGTTTTAGCGGGGGGAATGGAGATACGCAGTATTTT
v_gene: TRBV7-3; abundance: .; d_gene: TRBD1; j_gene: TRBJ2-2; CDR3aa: CASSFHADREKTGELFF; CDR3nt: TGTGCCAGCAGCTTCCACGCCGACAGGGAGAAAACCGGGGAGCTGTTTTTT
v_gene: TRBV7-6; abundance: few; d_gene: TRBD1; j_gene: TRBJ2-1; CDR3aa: CASSLEFGGQGIGNEQFF; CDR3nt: TGTGCCAGCAGCTTAGAATTCGGGGGACAGGGGATTGGGAATGAGCAGTTCTTC
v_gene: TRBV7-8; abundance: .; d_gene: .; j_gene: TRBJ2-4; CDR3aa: CASSLGQSSFIAKNIQYF; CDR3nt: TGTGCCAGCAGCTTAGGGCAGAGCTCCTTTATAGCCAAAAACATTCAGTACTTC
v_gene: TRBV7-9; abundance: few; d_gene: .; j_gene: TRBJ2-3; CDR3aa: CASSLLQTTSTDTQYF; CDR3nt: TGTGCCAGCAGCTTGCTCCAGACAACTAGCACAGATACGCAGTATTTT